The 13 T cell receptor beta chains below were found in one sample sequenced in a study of cytomegalovirus exposure and HLA in healthy donors. PCR was performed using 60 Vbeta and 13 Jbeta primers. Sequencing was performed with immunoSEQ multiplex PCR; in TCRdb, only in-frame clones are kept and a portion is missing. The table has approximately 140,000 clones, 73% seen once. Material for sequencing was PBMCs. The receptors derive from a woman aged 40-49 years in good health and CMV-seronegative.

The chain recombines TRBV4-2 with TRBJ1-1; D is undetermined. The CDR3 contains 13 residues. The germline CDR1 and CDR2 sequences are LGHNA and YNFKEQ. V was clipped by 6 bases and J by 0 bases, with 8 bases between them. The chain's CDR3 is CASSWTVNTEAFF. In nucleotides, the CDR3 is TGTGCCAGCAGTTGGACTGTGAACACTGAAGCTTTCTTT.

The rearrangement joins TRBV9 to TRBJ2-2; 8 bases fit TRBD2. Trimming at V came to 0 bases and at J to 6 bases, leaving 7 bases not matched to a gene. The CDR3 sequence is 16 residues long. The germline CDR1 and CDR2 sequences are SGDLS and YYNGEE. The CDR3, as DNA: TGTGCCAGCAGCGTAGCCCAGCGGGGGTTGTCCGGGGAGCTGTTTTTT. Its translation: CASSVAQRGLSGELFF.

The chain is built from TRBV11-2 and TRBJ1-2, with D possibly matching TRBD1 (5 bases). The germline V gene has CDR1 SGHAT and CDR2 FQNNGV. V was trimmed by 0 bases and J by 7 bases, leaving 15 bases between them. CDR3 size: 15 residues. CDR3 in DNA: TGTGCCAGCAGCTTAGATGGATACGCGGGGCCTGGCTACACCTTC. It is translated as CASSLDGYAGPGYTF.

The rearrangement joins TRBV19 to TRBJ1-5; 7 bases are a match to TRBD1. The CDR3 has 14 residues. CDR1 and CDR2 from the germline V gene are LNHDA and SQIVND (reference sequence). The V gene end was trimmed by 6 bases and the J gene end by 4 bases; junction bases not matched to a gene: 6. In DNA, the CDR3 is TGTGCCAGTAGCCTCAACAGGGGTAATCAGCCCCAGCATTTT. Translated, it gives CASSLNRGNQPQHF.

This chain connects TRBV29-1 to TRBJ1-1; weak D call: TRBD1 (5 bases). The length of the CDR3 is 13 residues. Between the trimmed V and J ends, which lost 3 bases and 2 bases, there was a span of 10 bases. CDR1 is SQVTM, CDR2 ANQGSEA, per germline. CDR3 DNA sequence: TGCAGCGTTGAGCGGACACTTAACACTGAAGCTTTCTTT. Its protein product is CSVERTLNTEAFF.

Only a few counts were recorded for this clone. The rearrangement uses TRBV4-3 and TRBJ1-1, with D hard to call. Germline-derived CDR1 and CDR2 are LGHNA and YSLEER. This CDR3 is built from 13 residues. The V gene lost 0 bases and the J gene lost 4 bases, with 6 bases spanning the gap. CDR3 DNA sequence: TGCGCCAGCAGCCAAGATAGTATCACTGAAGCTTTCTTT. This sequence encodes CASSQDSITEAFF.

Only one count was recorded for this clone. The chain combines TRBV5-1 with TRBJ2-1, with 9 positions matching TRBD2. V was pared by 4 bases and J by 1 base, with 6 bases of the junction left unmatched. The germline CDR1 and CDR2 sequences are SGHRS and YFSETQ. The CDR3 has 16 amino acids. CDR3 sequence: CASSLPGLASYNEQFF. In DNA form, the CDR3 reads TGCGCCAGCAGCCTCCCGGGACTAGCTTCCTACAATGAGCAGTTCTTC.

This clone was observed a few times. The chain recombines TRBV7-2 with TRBJ1-1; 7 bases agree with TRBD1. CDR1 and CDR2 from the germline V gene are SGHTA and FQGNSA. This CDR3 has 15 residues. After removal of 5 bases from V and 0 bases from J, the junction contained 6 bases not matched to a gene. CDR3 residues: CASSVQGPMNTEAFF. The CDR3 DNA follows: TGTGCCAGCAGCGTACAGGGGCCAATGAACACTGAAGCTTTCTTT.

The chain carries TRBV19 and TRBJ1-1; possibly TRBD1 for D (5 bases). Germline V gene sequence: CDR1 LNHDA, CDR2 SQIVND (reference sequence). V lost 1 base to trimming and J lost 7 bases, with 13 bases between them. The length of the CDR3 is 14 residues. The CDR3 here is CASSIVGRVIEAFF. For the CDR3, the DNA is TGTGCCAGTAGTATAGTGGGCAGGGTCATTGAAGCTTTCTTT.

This clone was detected only a few times. J is TRBJ1-5 and V is TRBV6-1; no clear D. Trimming stripped 5 bases from V and 9 bases from J, with 8 bases between. CDR1 and CDR2 from the germline V gene are MNHNS and SASEGT. The CDR3 loop spans 11 amino acids. Written as DNA, the CDR3 is TGTGCCAGCAGTCTACCGGGGCCCCAGCATTTT. Translated, it gives CASSLPGPQHF.

This chain uses TRBV7-9 with TRBJ2-1, with 12 bases fitting TRBD2. V lost 1 base, J lost 0 bases, and 7 bases stayed unmatched. This CDR3 spans 19 amino acids. CDR1 is SEHNR, CDR2 FQNEAQ, per germline (reference sequence). CDR3 coding DNA: TGTGCCAGCAGCTTAGTAGCGACTAGCGGGGGTCCCTCCTACAATGAGCAGTTCTTC. It translates to CASSLVATSGGPSYNEQFF.

The J gene is TRBJ1-1, the V gene TRBV12-5; D uncertain. From germline, CDR1 is LGHNT and CDR2 FRNRAP. The CDR3 has 15 residues. Between the trimmed V and J ends, which lost 0 bases and 1 base, there was a span of 9 bases. The CDR3: CASGLVLVGNTEAFF. DNA for the CDR3: TGTGCTAGTGGTTTGGTACTAGTGGGGAACACTGAAGCTTTCTTT.

The gene calls are TRBV4-1 and TRBJ1-1; 10 positions agree with TRBD1. The ends lost 1 base at V and 7 bases at J; junction bases unmatched: 6. Germline V lookup: CDR1 MGHRA, CDR2 YSYEKL. CDR3 length equals 15 residues. In DNA, the CDR3 is TGCGCCAGCAGCCAAGGAGACAGGGGGCTGGGTGAAGCTTTCTTT. It specifies CASSQGDRGLGEAFF.